This T cell receptor (beta chain) was sequenced during a study of shared clonotypes between healthy human individuals. CDR3 size: 15 residues. Germline V gene sequence: CDR1 MGHRA, CDR2 YSYEKL. After removal of 0 bases from V and 4 bases from J, the junction contained 0 bases not matched to a gene. In the case of this clone: Other DNA sequences from this sample encode an identical CDR3 as well.

CD45RO-negative, CCR7-selected cells formed the naive CD8 fraction, which excluded terminally differentiated effector memory CD45RA+ cells. Data came from immunoSEQ multiplex PCR; TCRdb stores just in-frame clones and leaves some out. The sample yields under 2,000,000 clones, about 95% seen once. Sequencing was performed on naive CD8+ T cells sorted from blood. The receptor was derived from a man between 18 and 35 years old in good health. The chain combines TRBV4-1 with TRBJ2-7, with TRBD2 identical over 13 bases. The CDR3 coding sequence is TGCGCCAGCAGCCAAGAGGGACTAGCGGGATACGAGCAGTACTTC. The encoded protein is CASSQEGLAGYEQYF.